This T cell receptor (beta chain) was identified during a study of breast tumors, draining lymph nodes, adjacent tissues (dated by TCRdb to the mid-2010s). For the study in its entirety: TCR beta repertoires were compared across tumor, adjacent nontumor tissue and axillary lymph nodes obtained from breast cancer patients. In human breast cancer, the study set out to assess how tumor, surrounding tissue and draining lymph node repertoires relate to one another and whether T cells might be exchanged between them. The study at large found these results: Tumor T-cell repertoires showed less diversity than lymph node repertoires and more diversity than nontumor tissue repertoires, and tumor T-cell repertoires showed preferential V and J gene usage. Tumor and nontumor tissue repertoires were significantly more similar in luminal-like than in basal-like breast cancer. The data were considered consistent with most tumor T cells being derived from the lymph node and subsequently expanding within tumor tissue. Rather than being directly demonstrated, the conclusion that tumor T cells originate in lymph nodes was presented as consistent with a hypothesis.

This clonotype was counted many times. This receptor's antigen is unknown. The junction departs from the called germline gene at one end, perhaps through a read error. From a lookup of the germline V gene, CDR1 and CDR2 are SGHAT and FQNNGV. The CDR3 measures 15 amino acids from cysteine to phenylalanine. Just the 45-base CDR3 DNA is kept, in frame starting at base 1. Lymph node samples came from the axillary draining lymph nodes of breast cancer patients. Sequencing relied on an Illumina HiSeq 2000. Multiplex PCR amplification was used to build the TCR beta chain libraries. High-throughput sequencing was used to analyze the amplified TCR beta chain products. TCRdb trimmed public reads at Q25 via fastp, called clones via MiXCR and kept in-frame beta chains. Every entry covers one CDR3 protein and lists the most common genes and DNA from its rows. The sample table records about 230,000 distinct CDR3 sequences; around 32% of these occur just once. The ten largest clones take up around 1.5% of the sample.

Sequences were obtained from axillary lymph node tissue. The sequence derives from a female donor with breast cancer. Some clones in this sample may be carry-over from other donors' samples. Recombination joined TRBV11-2 with TRBJ2-7; 8 middle bases align to TRBD1. Read as DNA, the sequence is TGTGCCAGCAGCGTAGAGGACAGGGCCACCTACGAGCAGTACTTC. Translated, it reads CASSVEDRATYEQYF.